Shown below are 26 T cell receptor beta chains from a single sample sequenced in a study of blood T cells in healthy people across ages. A sample-barcoded 5' primer and a J-beta primer mix were used in a second PCR of about 7 to 12 cycles. TCRdb used MiXCR to reprocess the 5' RACE reads, holding one entry per CDR3 protein. The sample contains about 930,000 distinct CDR3 sequences, roughly 28% of which appear only once. The data were also submitted as part of a second study, on T cells of mothers and their children.

Sample: blood. The receptors were sampled from a woman aged 35 to 49 in good health.

On this clonotype: The final CDR3 position lacks the conserved phenylalanine or tryptophan, pointing to a likely read error. The V call is TRBV6-5, the J call TRBJ1-1; 7 bases are a match to TRBD1. V shed 7 bases and J 4 bases; nucleotides not matched to a gene: 12. Germline CDR1 is MNHEY and CDR2 is SVGAGI. This CDR3 has 15 amino acids. The CDR3 sequence: CASINRGYGSTEAFC. The CDR3 DNA reads TGTGCCAGCATTAACAGGGGATATGGAAGCACTGAAGCTTTCTGT.

This clonotype was recorded a few times. This chain joins TRBV7-2 and TRBJ1-2, with TRBD1 matching over 7 bases. The germline V gene has CDR1 SGHTA and CDR2 FQGNSA. This CDR3 is 15 amino acids long. The V gene end was trimmed by 9 bases and the J gene end by 2 bases; junction bases not matched to a gene: 12. As DNA, the CDR3 is TGTGCCAGTAAACTCAGACAGGGTGGAAACTATGGCTACACCTTC. It yields the protein CASKLRQGGNYGYTF.

As to this clonotype: The junction departs from germline at one end; a sequencing error may be responsible. The chain couples TRBV12-3 or TRBV12-4 to TRBJ2-1, with 7 bases that match TRBD2. This CDR3 region has 15 residues. CDR3 residues: CANSLVGGVDNEQFF. In DNA, the CDR3 is TGTGCCAACAGTTTAGTGGGGGGGGTTGACAATGAGCAGTTCTTC.

This clonotype was picked up a small number of times. This chain joins TRBV7-2 and TRBJ2-1; no clear D. This CDR3 has 13 residues. Looked up from germline, CDR1 is SGHTA and CDR2 is FQGNSA. Trimming removed 3 bases at V and 5 bases at J, with 8 bases between. The CDR3 reads CASSFTPDNEQFF. The CDR3 DNA is TGTGCCAGCAGCTTCACACCAGACAATGAGCAGTTCTTC.

In its sample, this clonotype was seen a few times. V usage is TRBV4-1 and J usage is TRBJ2-3, with D tentatively TRBD2 (5 bases). This CDR3 spans 12 amino acids. Trimming left V 4 bases short and J 6 bases short, with 8 bases between. From germline, CDR1 is MGHRA and CDR2 YSYEKL. CDR3 residues: CASSPGMDTQYF. CDR3 DNA sequence: TGCGCCAGCAGCCCGGGAATGGATACGCAGTATTTT.

This chain joins TRBV28 and TRBJ2-5; 8 nucleotides match TRBD1. TRBJ2-7 matches the DNA end more closely, so the J call is doubtful. Looked up from germline, CDR1 is MDHEN and CDR2 is SYDVKM. The CDR3 has 14 residues. CDR3 sequence (DNA): TGTGCCAGCAGTTTAATCCAGGGGGCAGGCGAGCAGTACTTC. It is translated as CASSLIQGAGEQYF.

This clonotype occurred a few times. The rearrangement uses TRBV5-1 and TRBJ2-5; D is ambiguous. CDR1 is SGHRS, CDR2 YFSETQ, per germline. The CDR3 loop spans 13 amino acids. V was shortened by 7 bases and J by 2 bases, with 12 bases between the two germline ends. The CDR3 protein is CASGGRIQETQYF. As DNA, the CDR3 is TGCGCCAGCGGTGGACGGATTCAAGAGACCCAGTACTTC. The full variable domain, with the rest looked up from reference TRBV5-1 and TRBJ2-5, is KAGVTQTPRYLIKTRGQQVTLSCSPISGHRSVSWYQQTPGQGLQFLFEYFSETQRNKGNFPGRFSGRQFSNSRSEMNVSTLELGDSALYLCASGGRIQETQYFGPGTRLLVL.

This clonotype showed up just a few times. The chain carries TRBV2 and TRBJ1-5, with 7 bases lining up with TRBD1. V trimming: 1 base; J trimming: 3 bases; junction bases outside the gene matches: 6. The CDR3 is 16 residues long. Germline loops: CDR1 SNHLY, CDR2 FYNNEI. CDR3 coding DNA: TGTGCCAGCAGTGAAGGAGGGGGACAGATCAATCAGCCCCAGCATTTT. This codes for CASSEGGGQINQPQHF.

As for this clonotype: A much larger clone is a single base away; this may be a read error. The chain combines TRBV11-2 with TRBJ2-7; D is undetermined. There are 15 residues in the CDR3. Germline values: CDR1 SGHAT, CDR2 FQNNGV. With 0 bases removed from V and 0 bases from J, the gap between germline ends came to 9 bases. In DNA form, the CDR3 reads TGTGCCAGCAGCTTAGAAAGAAGAGGCTCCTACGAGCAGTACTTC. Protein sequence: CASSLERRGSYEQYF.

This clonotype occurred many times. This rearrangement joins TRBV20-1 to TRBJ2-7; D perhaps matches TRBD2 (7 bases). In germline, CDR1 is DFQATT, CDR2 SNEGSKA (reference sequence). V was shortened by 5 bases and J by 0 bases, with 11 bases between the two germline ends. This CDR3 is 13 amino acids long. CDR3 protein: CSAEGGASYEQYF. Here the CDR3 DNA reads TGCAGTGCTGAAGGGGGGGCCTCCTACGAGCAGTACTTC.

The V call is TRBV5-6, the J call TRBJ2-1; no reliable D call. Germline CDR1 is SGHDT and CDR2 is YYEEEE. CDR3 length: 13 residues. V was trimmed by 6 bases and J by 9 bases, leaving 16 bases between them. CDR3 in DNA: TGTGCCAGCACCGAGGAAGAGTGGGGTGAGCAGTTCTTC. Protein sequence: CASTEEEWGEQFF.

V is TRBV5-1 and J is TRBJ2-3; D ambiguous. The CDR3 spans 14 residues. The ends were cut back, 0 bases at V and 1 base at J, with 6 bases in the middle. In germline, CDR1 is SGHRS, CDR2 YFSETQ. This CDR3 reads CASSLDMGTDTQYF. CDR3 DNA: TGCGCCAGCAGCTTGGACATGGGCACAGATACGCAGTATTTT.

The chain is built from TRBV12-3 or TRBV12-4 and TRBJ1-1, with D perhaps TRBD1 (6 bases). This CDR3 comprises 15 residues. Trimming shortened V by 6 bases and J by 1 base, and 15 bases separated the two germline ends. As DNA, the CDR3 is TGTGCCAGCAGGATACAGGGAATTGGGAACACTGAAGCTTTCTTT. Amino acid sequence: CASRIQGIGNTEAFF.

This clonotype was found many times. The chain joins TRBV3-1 to TRBJ2-7; a weak D match, TRBD1 (5 bases). CDR1 LGHDT and CDR2 YNNKEL come from the germline V gene (reference sequence). V lost 1 base to trimming and J lost 1 base, with 11 bases between them. CDR3 length: 15 residues. As DNA, the CDR3 is TGTGCCAGCAGCCAAGGACAGCACATTTCCTACGAGCAGTACTTC. It translates to CASSQGQHISYEQYF.

The rearrangement joins TRBV4-1 to TRBJ1-5; maybe TRBD1 (5 bases). The length of the CDR3 is 15 residues. Germline V gene data show CDR1 as MGHRA and CDR2 as YSYEKL. V was shortened by 0 bases and J by 3 bases, with 9 bases between the two germline ends. The CDR3 loop is CASSQEGGNNQPQHF. The CDR3 bases are TGCGCCAGCAGCCAAGAGGGGGGGAACAATCAGCCCCAGCATTTT.

The chain links TRBV30 to TRBJ1-4, with D hard to call. This CDR3 comprises 11 residues. With 2 bases removed from V and 6 bases from J, the gap between germline ends came to 4 bases. Germline assignment: CDR1 GTSNPN and CDR2 SVGIG (reference sequence). The CDR3 spells CAWSSYEKLFF. In DNA, the CDR3 is TGTGCCTGGAGTAGTTATGAAAAACTGTTTTTT.

This clonotype was seen a few times. The chain has TRBV3-1 and TRBJ1-1; D gene ambiguous. CDR1 is LGHDT and CDR2 is YNNKEL in the germline V gene (reference sequence). The CDR3 covers 16 residues. The V gene lost 2 bases and the J gene lost 4 bases, with 17 bases spanning the gap. The CDR3 sequence is CASSQSPDPVSTEAFF. CDR3 nucleotides: TGTGCCAGCAGCCAATCCCCAGACCCGGTGAGCACTGAAGCTTTCTTT. Based on the CDR3 plus reference TRBV3-1 and TRBJ1-1, the full variable domain is DTAVSQTPKYLVTQMGNDKSIKCEQNLGHDTMYWYKQDSKKFLKIMFSYNNKELIINETVPNRFSPKSPDKAHLNLHINSLELGDSAVYFCASSQSPDPVSTEAFFGQGTRLTVV.

This clonotype was seen a few times. The CDR3 bases are TGCGCCAGCGCTTCGATGACAGATTCCTACGAGCAGTACTTC. This sequence encodes CASASMTDSYEQYF. This chain joins TRBV5-1 and TRBJ2-7; D may be TRBD1 (5 bases). This CDR3 is 14 amino acids long. The germline CDR1 and CDR2 sequences are SGHRS and YFSETQ. V was trimmed by 7 bases and J by 1 base, leaving 15 bases between them.

This clonotype was recorded many times. This chain links TRBV11-2 with TRBJ2-7; TRBD2 matches at 7 bases. The germline V gene encodes CDR1 SGHAT and CDR2 FQNNGV. V was pared by 4 bases and J by 6 bases, with 6 bases of the junction left unmatched. The CDR3 is 13 amino acids. The CDR3 is CASSWGGGLEQYF. The CDR3 nucleotides are TGTGCCAGCAGCTGGGGGGGAGGTCTCGAGCAGTACTTC. Full variable domain (remainder filled in from reference TRBV11-2 and TRBJ2-7): EAGVAQSPRYKIIEKRQSVAFWCNPISGHATLYWYQQILGQGPKLLIQFQNNGVVDDSQLPKDRFSAERLKGVDSTLKIQPAKLEDSAVYLCASSWGGGLEQYFGPGTRLTVT.

This clonotype was recorded many times. This CDR3 reads CSVNTGSSYNEQFF. The CDR3 nucleotides are TGCAGCGTTAACACGGGGAGCTCCTACAATGAGCAGTTCTTC. The chain employs TRBV29-1 and TRBJ2-1; tentative D call: TRBD2 (5 bases). The germline V and J ends were trimmed by 5 bases and 0 bases, with 11 bases remaining between them. The CDR3 contains 14 residues. Germline values: CDR1 SQVTM, CDR2 ANQGSEA.

This clonotype was detected only once. The chain joins TRBV4-2 to TRBJ2-1; the match to TRBD2 covers 11 bases. The V gene end was trimmed by 4 bases and the J gene end by 8 bases; junction bases not matched to a gene: 4. The CDR3 extends over 14 amino acids. Germline V gene sequence: CDR1 LGHNA, CDR2 YNFKEQ. This CDR3 reads CASSPGLAVYEQFF. CDR3 DNA: TGTGCCAGCAGCCCGGGACTAGCGGTATATGAGCAGTTCTTC.

This clonotype came up a few times. V and J are TRBV5-6 and TRBJ1-5, with 7 positions matching TRBD1. This CDR3 has 13 residues. Germline V gene sequence: CDR1 SGHDT, CDR2 YYEEEE. The junction had 3 bases not matched to a gene; V was cut back by 2 bases and J by 7 bases. For the CDR3, the DNA is TGTGCCAGCAGCTTTGACAGGGCGCAGCCCCAGCATTTT. Its translation: CASSFDRAQPQHF.

The chain joins TRBV28 to TRBJ2-5; TRBD2 aligns across 14 bases. This CDR3 contains 16 residues. Per germline, CDR1 MDHEN and CDR2 SYDVKM. Trimming took 5 bases from V and 2 from J; bases not matched to a gene: 4. The CDR3 sequence is CASSPGLAGEQETQYF. Here the CDR3 DNA reads TGTGCCAGCAGTCCGGGACTAGCGGGGGAGCAAGAGACCCAGTACTTC.

At least ten counts were recorded for this clonotype. The rearrangement uses TRBV3-1 and TRBJ2-1, with 14 positions matching TRBD2. The CDR3 has 16 residues. The germline V gene has CDR1 LGHDT and CDR2 YNNKEL (reference sequence). V lost 4 bases to trimming and J lost 7 bases; unmatched junction nucleotides: 6. The CDR3 DNA is TGTGCCAGCAGCCCACGACTAGCGGGGGGGCGTAATGAGCAGTTCTTC. Translated, it gives CASSPRLAGGRNEQFF.

The chain employs TRBV25-1 and TRBJ1-1, with 8 bases lining up with TRBD1. V lost 4 bases, J lost 4 bases, and 5 bases stayed unmatched. Per germline, CDR1 MGHDK and CDR2 SYGVNS. The CDR3 runs to 14 residues. CDR3 amino acids: CASSAGQGITEAFF. CDR3 nucleotide sequence: TGTGCCAGCAGTGCCGGACAGGGTATCACTGAAGCTTTCTTT. The complete variable domain, with remaining parts taken from reference TRBV25-1 and TRBJ1-1, reads EADIYQTPRYLVIGTGKKITLECSQTMGHDKMYWYQQDPGMELHLIHYSYGVNSTEKGDLSSESTVSRIRTEHFPLTLESARPSHTSQYLCASSAGQGITEAFFGQGTRLTVV.

V gene TRBV7-2 combines with J gene TRBJ2-7, with D tentatively TRBD1 (6 bases). The CDR3 spans 17 residues. Germline CDR1 SGHTA, CDR2 FQGNSA. The V end lost 4 bases, the J end lost 0 bases, and 19 bases lay between the germline ends. The CDR3 coding sequence is TGTGCCAGCAGCTCCCCGTTAACCCGGGACAACTCCTACGAGCAGTACTTC. Translating it yields CASSSPLTRDNSYEQYF.